The 25 T cell receptor beta chains in this list originate from one sample, sequenced in a study of shared clonotypes between healthy human individuals. TCRdb's table, derived via immunoSEQ multiplex PCR, lists solely in-frame clones and lacks some. Seen here are some 1 million clones, roughly 80% observed once, and the top ten hold approximately 1.5%. Sequences were obtained from memory CD4+ T cells sorted from blood. Noted subset: CD45RA-negative fraction. The receptors shown here come from a young man in good health.

This clone was recorded a few times. The rearrangement links TRBV6-1 to TRBJ1-1; no clear D. CDR1 and CDR2 from the germline V gene are MNHNS and SASEGT. Trimming took off 4 bases at V and 11 bases at J, with 8 bases between the two ends. The CDR3 contains 10 residues. The CDR3 protein is CASSVQTAFF. CDR3 DNA sequence: TGTGCCAGCAGTGTCCAAACGGCTTTCTTT.

The chain links TRBV28 to TRBJ2-1, with D perhaps being TRBD1 or TRBD2 (5 bases each). The CDR3 covers 16 residues. CDR1 is MDHEN and CDR2 is SYDVKM in the germline V gene. Trimming took off 6 bases at V and 0 bases at J, with 15 bases between the two ends. The CDR3 sequence: CASRTGAASSYNEQFF. CDR3 nucleotide sequence: TGTGCCAGCAGAACCGGGGCCGCCAGCTCCTACAATGAGCAGTTCTTC.

The V gene is TRBV19, the J gene TRBJ1-5; D perhaps matches TRBD1 (6 bases). CDR3 length: 16 amino acids. Germline lookup yields CDR1 LNHDA and CDR2 SQIVND (reference sequence). The germline V and J ends were trimmed by 5 bases and 0 bases, with 14 bases remaining between them. This CDR3 is CASSPNTGYSNQPQHF. The CDR3 region has the DNA TGTGCCAGTAGTCCTAATACAGGGTATAGCAATCAGCCCCAGCATTTT.

The rearrangement joins TRBV5-4 to TRBJ2-3; the match to TRBD2 covers 9 bases. The germline gives CDR1 SGHNT, CDR2 YYREEE (reference sequence). This CDR3 contains 17 residues. Unmatched junction bases numbered 9, after V lost 4 bases and J lost 0 bases. CDR3 loop: CASSSMGGRASTDTQYF. The CDR3 coding sequence is TGTGCCAGCAGCAGTATGGGCGGGAGGGCTAGCACAGATACGCAGTATTTT.

This chain uses TRBV29-1 with TRBJ2-5, with TRBD2 matching over 13 bases. From germline, CDR1 is SQVTM and CDR2 ANQGSEA. The V gene end was trimmed by 7 bases and the J gene end by 5 bases; junction bases not matched to a gene: 7. The CDR3 contains 14 residues. The chain's CDR3 is CSAGTSGNPETQYF. The CDR3 DNA reads TGCAGCGCGGGGACTAGCGGGAATCCCGAGACCCAGTACTTC.

The chain has TRBV9 and TRBJ1-2, with 11 positions matching TRBD1. The germline gives CDR1 SGDLS, CDR2 YYNGEE. The CDR3 is 16 amino acids. J lost 3 bases, V lost 4 bases, and 8 bases had no gene match. The CDR3 bases are TGTGCCAGCAGCTTTCGCCGGGACAGGGGGGACTATGGCTACACCTTC. Translated: CASSFRRDRGDYGYTF.

To note about this clone: The same CDR3 arises from other DNA sequences in this sample as well. The chain couples TRBV7-9 to TRBJ1-1; 10 bases align to TRBD1. This CDR3 is 15 amino acids long. With V trimmed by 5 bases and J by 1 base, 4 bases remained unmatched. Germline assignment: CDR1 SEHNR and CDR2 FQNEAQ (reference sequence). CDR3 region: CASSQRQGANTEAFF. CDR3 nucleotides: TGTGCCAGCAGCCAAAGACAGGGGGCGAACACTGAAGCTTTCTTT.

This chain joins TRBV6-1 and TRBJ1-2; the D gene is possibly TRBD1 (6 bases). CDR3 length equals 13 residues. Germline V lookup: CDR1 MNHNS, CDR2 SASEGT. V was clipped by 2 bases and J by 7 bases, with 11 bases between them. CDR3 sequence: CASSESQGFGYTF. In nucleotides, the CDR3 is TGTGCCAGCAGTGAATCACAGGGCTTTGGCTACACCTTC.

This clone was detected a few times. This chain joins TRBV5-4 and TRBJ1-6; D gene unclear. In germline, CDR1 is SGHNT, CDR2 YYREEE (reference sequence). The CDR3 spans 17 residues. V shed 3 bases and J shed 7 bases, with 20 bases lying between them. This CDR3 is CASSSTVAAGPNSPLHF. Here the CDR3 DNA reads TGTGCCAGCAGCTCAACCGTGGCAGCCGGTCCAAATTCACCCCTCCACTTT. The variable domain in full, completed from reference TRBV5-4 and TRBJ1-6, reads ETGVTQSPTHLIKTRGQQVTLRCSSQSGHNTVSWYQQALGQGPQFIFQYYREEENGRGNFPPRFSGLQFPNYSSELNVNALELDDSALYLCASSSTVAAGPNSPLHFGNGTRLTVT.

As concerns this clone: The junction differs from germline at one of its ends, possibly a read error. This chain links TRBV19 with TRBJ2-1; tentatively, D is TRBD1 (5 bases). CDR3 length: 15 amino acids. The germline CDR1 and CDR2 sequences are LNHDA and SQIVND (reference sequence). The CDR3 nucleotides are TGTGCCAGTAGGATAGGGGATATACCATACAATGAGCAGTTCTTC. This sequence encodes CASRIGDIPYNEQFF.

This clone was picked up a small number of times. The rearrangement links TRBV2 to TRBJ2-1, with TRBD2 identical over 8 bases. CDR3 length equals 14 residues. The junction had 10 bases not matched to a gene; V was cut back by 8 bases and J by 7 bases. CDR1 is SNHLY, CDR2 FYNNEI, per germline. The CDR3 DNA is TGTGCCAGCTCCCGGGAGGGCGTCGGAAATGAGCAGTTCTTC. Translated: CASSREGVGNEQFF.

The chain uses TRBV28 and TRBJ2-7; 8 nucleotides line up with TRBD1. The CDR3 totals 14 residues. Germline values: CDR1 MDHEN, CDR2 SYDVKM. The V gene end was trimmed by 6 bases and the J gene end by 0 bases; junction bases not matched to a gene: 4. CDR3 sequence (DNA): TGTGCCAGCAGCGGACAGGGACGCTCCTACGAGCAGTACTTC. As protein: CASSGQGRSYEQYF.

This sequence joins TRBV5-5 and TRBJ2-2; a possible D gene is TRBD2 (6 bases). The V and J ends lost 4 bases and 6 bases respectively, with 13 bases between them. The CDR3 contains 14 residues. From germline, CDR1 is SGHKS and CDR2 YYEKEE (reference sequence). CDR3 sequence reads: CASSPSGTAGELFF. The CDR3 DNA reads TGTGCCAGCAGCCCTTCCGGGACTGCCGGGGAGCTGTTTTTT.

The chain links TRBV29-1 to TRBJ2-4; D perhaps matches TRBD2 (5 bases). The CDR3 runs to 14 residues. With 0 bases removed from V and 7 bases from J, the gap between germline ends came to 13 bases. CDR1 is SQVTM and CDR2 is ANQGSEA in the germline V gene. CDR3 in amino acids: CSVEDSSERNIQYF. In nucleotides, the CDR3 is TGCAGCGTTGAAGACTCTTCGGAGCGGAACATTCAGTACTTC.

The CDR3 spells CASSLAGSTYEQYF. The CDR3 DNA reads TGTGCCAGCAGCTTAGCCGGGTCGACCTACGAGCAGTACTTC. V is TRBV7-2 and J is TRBJ2-7; D not certain. The CDR3 covers 14 residues. In germline, CDR1 is SGHTA, CDR2 FQGNSA. V was cut by 0 bases and J by 2 bases, with 8 bases left in between.

The genes are TRBV2 and TRBJ1-6, with 9 nucleotides matching TRBD1. V lost 7 bases and J lost 8; bases outside the gene matches: 9. CDR3 length: 15 amino acids. Germline CDR1 reads SNHLY; CDR2 reads FYNNEI. CDR3 in DNA: TGTGCCAGCACTAAACAGGGGGCGCGGGATTCACCCCTCCACTTT. Its protein product is CASTKQGARDSPLHF.

A remark on this clone: Other nucleotide sequences from this sample produce the same CDR3. The genes are TRBV5-1 and TRBJ1-2; possible D gene TRBD1, 6 bases. The V and J ends lost 0 bases and 8 bases respectively, with 14 bases between them. Germline CDR1 is SGHRS and CDR2 is YFSETQ. The CDR3 runs 14 residues. CDR3 in DNA: TGCGCCAGCAGCTTGGCGGATAGGGGGTTGGGCTACACCTTC. Translated: CASSLADRGLGYTF.

The gene calls are TRBV5-1 and TRBJ2-7, with 7 nucleotides matching TRBD2. Germline V lookup: CDR1 SGHRS, CDR2 YFSETQ. V lost 1 base and J lost 5; bases outside the gene matches: 9. CDR3 length: 15 residues. Here the CDR3 DNA reads TGCGCCAGCAGCTTGAGCGGGACTACGTATAACGAGCAGTACTTC. It is translated as CASSLSGTTYNEQYF. Supplemented by reference TRBV5-1 and TRBJ2-7, the full variable domain reads KAGVTQTPRYLIKTRGQQVTLSCSPISGHRSVSWYQQTPGQGLQFLFEYFSETQRNKGNFPGRFSGRQFSNSRSEMNVSTLELGDSALYLCASSLSGTTYNEQYFGPGTRLTVT.

The rearrangement joins TRBV27 to TRBJ2-2; 7 bases align to TRBD2. This CDR3 has 15 amino acids. Unmatched junction bases numbered 4, after V lost 6 bases and J lost 0 bases. Germline CDR1 is MNHEY and CDR2 is SMNVEV (reference sequence). DNA of the CDR3: TGTGCCAGCAGGAGCGGGGCCGCGAACACCGGGGAGCTGTTTTTT. As protein: CASRSGAANTGELFF.

The J gene is TRBJ2-7, the V gene TRBV5-1, with TRBD1 matching over 8 bases. The CDR3 has 15 residues. CDR1 and CDR2 (germline): SGHRS, YFSETQ. Trimming removed 4 bases from V and 6 bases from J; junction bases left unmatched: 12. The chain's CDR3 is CASSRTGQGSSEQYF. The CDR3 region has the DNA TGCGCCAGCAGCCGCACTGGACAGGGATCTAGCGAGCAGTACTTC.

V usage is TRBV7-8 and J usage is TRBJ1-4, with 10 bases matching TRBD1. V lost 5 bases to trimming and J lost 8 bases; unmatched junction nucleotides: 8. Germline V gene data show CDR1 as SGHVS and CDR2 as FQNEAQ. This CDR3 is built from 15 residues. CDR3 sequence: CASSPSGTGVEKLFF. The DNA for the CDR3 is TGTGCCAGCAGCCCTAGCGGGACAGGGGTCGAAAAACTGTTTTTT.

This clone was seen a few times. CDR3 nucleotide sequence: TGTGCCAGCAGCTCCTTTGGTCGCGGGGAGCTGTTTTTT. Translating gives CASSSFGRGELFF. V usage is TRBV6-6 and J usage is TRBJ2-2, with D unresolved. From germline, CDR1 is MNHNY and CDR2 SVGAGI (reference sequence). This CDR3 comprises 13 residues. Trimming took off 6 bases at V and 7 bases at J, with 12 bases between the two ends.

This chain joins TRBV9 and TRBJ2-2; D is possibly TRBD2 (5 bases). The CDR3 runs 16 residues. Between the trimmed V and J ends, which lost 0 bases and 4 bases, there was a span of 13 bases. CDR1 is SGDLS and CDR2 is YYNGEE in the germline V gene. The CDR3 region is CASSVVAILGTGELFF. Written as DNA, the CDR3 is TGTGCCAGCAGCGTAGTAGCGATCCTGGGCACCGGGGAGCTGTTTTTT.

This clone was detected only once. This CDR3 is also generated by other DNA sequences in the sample. The rearrangement links TRBV10-3 to TRBJ2-7; possibly TRBD1 for D (6 bases). Trimming cost V 3 bases and J 4 bases, with 7 bases left between them. CDR3 length equals 12 residues. Germline CDR1 reads ENHRY; CDR2 reads SYGVKD. The CDR3 DNA sequence: TGTGCCATCAGTGAAGGGGGTTACGAGCAGTACTTC. Translation gives CAISEGGYEQYF.

V and J are TRBV9 and TRBJ2-2; D is perhaps TRBD1 or TRBD2 (5 bases each). The CDR3 is 15 amino acids. Trimming shortened V by 0 bases and J by 5 bases, and 11 bases separated the two germline ends. Germline CDR1 and CDR2: SGDLS and YYNGEE. The chain's CDR3 is CASSVGGDQTGELFF. The CDR3 region has the DNA TGTGCCAGCAGCGTAGGAGGGGACCAGACCGGGGAGCTGTTTTTT.